These 30 T cell receptor beta chains originate from one sample sequenced in a study of T cells in Graves' hyperthyroidism and ophthalmopathy. Using RNA transcripts as the source, TCR beta CDR3 regions were amplified. Using the HTBI primer set, a first-round RT-PCR was run on the TCR CDR3. Each CDR3 protein is one row after TCRdb ran MiXCR on the multiplex PCR reads. Counted here are 410,000 or so distinct CDR3 sequences, roughly 15% occurring once; the ten biggest clones make up less than 15%. Material for sequencing was blood. The receptors shown here come from a man younger than 35 with Graves' ophthalmopathy.

In its sample, this clonotype was seen a few times. This chain links TRBV7-9 with TRBJ2-1; D uncertain. This CDR3 is built from 15 residues. Germline lookup yields CDR1 SEHNR and CDR2 FQNEAQ (reference sequence). Trimming stripped 1 base from V and 8 bases from J, with 15 bases between. For the CDR3, the DNA is TGTGCCAGCAGCTTAGTAGTTGGGGTTGGGGATGAGCAGTTCTTC. It yields the protein CASSLVVGVGDEQFF.

The CDR3 DNA follows: TGTGCCAGCAGCCCACTAGCTCGAGTATACGAGCAGTACTTC. It yields the protein CASSPLARVYEQYF. The chain recombines TRBV27 with TRBJ2-7; maybe TRBD2 (6 bases). The ends were cut back, 6 bases at V and 4 bases at J, with 16 bases in the middle. Per germline, CDR1 MNHEY and CDR2 SMNVEV (reference sequence). The CDR3 contains 14 residues.

This chain links TRBV5-8 with TRBJ1-5; D is ambiguous. The germline V and J ends were trimmed by 4 bases and 1 base, with 15 bases remaining between them. Germline CDR1 is SGHTS and CDR2 is YDEGEE. The CDR3 sequence is 16 residues long. The CDR3 region is CASSLDWTRSNQPQHF. CDR3 bases: TGTGCCAGCAGCCTGGACTGGACGAGAAGCAATCAGCCCCAGCATTTT.

The table lists this clonotype with many counts. The chain recombines TRBV5-1 with TRBJ1-1, with TRBD1 identical over 7 bases. This CDR3 spans 14 amino acids. Looked up from germline, CDR1 is SGHRS and CDR2 is YFSETQ. Trimming cost V 4 bases and J 2 bases; bases outside gene matches: 5. The CDR3 nucleotides read TGCGCCAGCAGCGATAGACAGGGCAACACTGAAGCTTTCTTT. As protein: CASSDRQGNTEAFF.

At least ten counts were recorded for this clonotype. The chain uses TRBV20-1 and TRBJ2-1; 9 bases map to TRBD1. The germline gives CDR1 DFQATT, CDR2 SNEGSKA (reference sequence). V shed 6 bases, J shed 9 bases, and the junction held 15 bases outside the gene matches. This CDR3 contains 15 residues. This CDR3 reads CSAKAGTGNGREQFF. DNA of the CDR3: TGCAGTGCCAAAGCCGGGACAGGGAATGGGCGTGAGCAGTTCTTC.

This clonotype was counted only a few times. This rearrangement joins TRBV24-1 to TRBJ1-2, with 7 bases identical to TRBD1. The germline V gene has CDR1 KGHDR and CDR2 SFDVKD. The CDR3 covers 14 residues. V lost 3 bases to trimming and J lost 6 bases; unmatched junction nucleotides: 6. The DNA for the CDR3 is TGTGCCACCAGTGATACAGGGGAGAGGGATGGCTACACCTTC. Its translation: CATSDTGERDGYTF.

Turning to this clonotype: This may arise from a read error, as a much more abundant clone is one base away. This is likely a read error, given that the CDR3 carries no conserved phenylalanine or tryptophan at its end. J is TRBJ1-6 and V is TRBV11-2; D is undetermined. Trimming pared 0 bases from V and 7 bases from J, leaving 19 bases between. This CDR3 is built from 18 residues. The germline V gene has CDR1 SGHAT and CDR2 FQNNGV. This CDR3 reads CASSLDLPGWGNNSPLHS. Written as DNA, the CDR3 is TGTGCCAGCAGCTTAGATCTCCCCGGCTGGGGAAACAATTCACCCCTCCACTCT.

V usage is TRBV24-1 and J usage is TRBJ1-2; D remains unclear. The CDR3 is 15 amino acids. Trimming removed 3 bases from V and 0 bases from J, with 10 bases in between. The germline gives CDR1 KGHDR, CDR2 SFDVKD. As DNA, the CDR3 is TGTGCCACCAGTGATCCAGGACGGGCTAACTATGGCTACACCTTC. Translating it yields CATSDPGRANYGYTF.

At least ten counts were recorded for this clonotype. The genes are TRBV20-1 and TRBJ2-5; maybe TRBD1 (6 bases). CDR1 is DFQATT, CDR2 SNEGSKA, per germline (reference sequence). There are 14 residues in the CDR3. Deletions cut 3 bases from V and 5 bases from J, with 16 bases between. As DNA, the CDR3 is TGCAGTGCTAGGCTTGCAGGGGAACGGGAGACCCAGTACTTC. Translated, it gives CSARLAGERETQYF.

In its sample, this clonotype was seen many times. The gene calls are TRBV5-1 and TRBJ2-7; 9 bases match TRBD1. This CDR3 region has 15 residues. CDR1 and CDR2 (germline): SGHRS, YFSETQ. The J segment lost 7 bases and the V segment lost 6 bases, leaving 14 bases of the junction unmatched. CDR3 DNA: TGCGCCAGCACCCAATCCGGGACAGGGAGCCGGGAGCAGTACTTC. The encoded protein is CASTQSGTGSREQYF.

This clonotype was seen a handful of times. The chain carries TRBV5-5 and TRBJ1-2, with TRBD1 matching 8 bases. V lost 4 bases, J lost 4 bases, and 9 bases stayed unmatched. This CDR3 spans 15 amino acids. Germline values: CDR1 SGHKS, CDR2 YYEKEE (reference sequence). CDR3 residues: CASSTYQTGAYGYTF. Here the CDR3 DNA reads TGTGCCAGCAGCACCTACCAGACAGGGGCCTATGGCTACACCTTC.

The rearrangement uses TRBV4-2 and TRBJ2-7; the match to TRBD1 covers 11 bases. The germline V gene has CDR1 LGHNA and CDR2 YNFKEQ. The CDR3 spans 18 residues. J lost 4 bases, V lost 0 bases, and 11 bases had no gene match. The CDR3 sequence is CASSQDGGTGGSLYEQYF. The CDR3 DNA reads as TGTGCCAGCAGCCAAGATGGAGGGACAGGGGGTTCATTGTACGAGCAGTACTTC.

The J gene is TRBJ2-5, the V gene TRBV20-1; 7 bases map to TRBD2. This CDR3 region has 15 residues. V lost 4 bases to trimming and J lost 5 bases; unmatched junction nucleotides: 13. Per the germline V gene, CDR1 is DFQATT and CDR2 is SNEGSKA (reference sequence). The DNA of the CDR3 is TGCAGTGCTAACGGGGGAGGGAGTGACCCGGAGACCCAGTACTTC. The encoded protein is CSANGGGSDPETQYF.

This clonotype was seen many times. V usage is TRBV6-1 and J usage is TRBJ2-1; TRBD2 agrees at 12 bases. V lost 5 bases and J lost 6; bases outside the gene matches: 20. This CDR3 spans 20 amino acids. Germline V gene data show CDR1 as MNHNS and CDR2 as SASEGT. The CDR3 is CASSRSPGLAGPEGGNEQFF. For the CDR3, the DNA is TGTGCCAGCAGTCGATCACCGGGACTAGCGGGCCCCGAGGGTGGCAATGAGCAGTTCTTC.

In this sample, this clonotype turned up many times. This chain joins TRBV5-1 and TRBJ1-2; 9 nucleotides align to TRBD1. J gave up 7 bases and V 3 bases, and 4 bases lay outside the gene matches. Germline V gene lookup returns CDR1 SGHRS and CDR2 YFSETQ. CDR3 size: 13 residues. The CDR3 sequence: CASSYTGGAGYTF. The CDR3 bases are TGCGCCAGCAGCTACACAGGGGGCGCTGGCTACACCTTC.

This clonotype was seen only a few times. The chain carries TRBV4-1 and TRBJ2-1; tentatively, D is TRBD1 or TRBD2 (6 bases each). Germline V gene lookup returns CDR1 MGHRA and CDR2 YSYEKL. CDR3 length equals 16 residues. The germline V and J ends were trimmed by 3 bases and 3 bases, with 15 bases remaining between them. CDR3 amino acids: CASSHTTGGNYNEQFF. The CDR3 DNA follows: TGCGCCAGCAGCCACACTACCGGGGGCAACTACAATGAGCAGTTCTTC.

This clonotype appeared many times. J is TRBJ2-3 and V is TRBV7-6, with 9 bases that match TRBD2. CDR1 is SGHVS, CDR2 FNYEAQ, per germline. CDR3 length: 15 amino acids. The J segment lost 6 bases and the V segment lost 3 bases, leaving 7 bases of the junction unmatched. CDR3 DNA: TGTGCCAGCAGCTTCGTAGCGGGGGTTGATGATACGCAGTATTTT. The encoded protein is CASSFVAGVDDTQYF.

Only a few counts were recorded for this clonotype. CDR3 nucleotides: TGCGCCAGCAGCCACTTCGAAGGCTACACCTTC. It yields the protein CASSHFEGYTF. This sequence joins TRBV4-1 and TRBJ1-2; D unresolved. The CDR3 has 11 amino acids. V lost 3 bases, J lost 8 bases, and 7 bases lay in between. Germline V gene lookup returns CDR1 MGHRA and CDR2 YSYEKL.

In this sample, this clonotype turned up a few times. V and J are TRBV6-1 and TRBJ2-7; TRBD1 aligns across 9 bases. Germline values: CDR1 MNHNS, CDR2 SASEGT. This CDR3 comprises 13 residues. Trimming at V came to 11 bases and at J to 6 bases, leaving 11 bases not matched to a gene. CDR3 amino acids: CAVVDRGISEQYF. The CDR3 coding sequence is TGTGCCGTTGTGGACAGGGGAATTTCCGAGCAGTACTTC.

The CDR3 loop is CASSVEPREEPPLHF. CDR3 nucleotide sequence: TGTGCCAGCAGCGTAGAACCCAGGGAGGAACCACCCCTCCACTTT. The rearrangement joins TRBV9 to TRBJ1-6; TRBD1 is a possible D gene (5 bases). The germline V gene has CDR1 SGDLS and CDR2 YYNGEE. Trimming took 0 bases from V and 11 from J, leaving 15 bases between them. The length of the CDR3 is 15 residues.

The V and J genes are TRBV7-2 and TRBJ1-2, with 10 bases fitting TRBD1. The CDR3 is 16 amino acids. The J segment lost 4 bases and the V segment lost 5 bases, leaving 10 bases of the junction unmatched. CDR1 is SGHTA, CDR2 FQGNSA, per germline. The CDR3 nucleotides read TGTGCCAGCAGCCGACAGGGGGCCTCCGTAGGCTATGGCTACACCTTC. The encoded protein is CASSRQGASVGYGYTF.

Many counts were recorded for this clonotype. The chain joins TRBV3-1 to TRBJ1-2, with D possibly being TRBD1 (5 bases). This CDR3 region has 13 residues. V lost 0 bases and J 7 bases, leaving 9 bases between the germline ends. Germline loops: CDR1 LGHDT, CDR2 YNNKEL (reference sequence). The CDR3, as DNA: TGTGCCAGCAGCCAAGATAGGGGTTCTGGCTACACCTTC. Translation gives CASSQDRGSGYTF.

The chain combines TRBV18 with TRBJ2-6, with 11 positions matching TRBD2. With 4 bases clipped from V and 0 bases from J, the junction kept 2 bases outside the gene matches. CDR3 size: 17 residues. Germline CDR1 is KGHSH and CDR2 is LQKENI. The CDR3 sequence: CASSLLAGDSGANVLTF. CDR3 DNA: TGTGCCAGCTCACTACTAGCGGGGGACTCTGGGGCCAACGTCCTGACTTTC.

This clonotype was found many times. The rearrangement links TRBV27 to TRBJ2-3, with 8 bases aligning to TRBD2. Per the germline V gene, CDR1 is MNHEY and CDR2 is SMNVEV (reference sequence). The CDR3 is 15 residues long. Losses at the gene ends were 1 base for V and 5 bases for J; bases not matched to a gene: 5. The CDR3 is CASSLWREVRDTQYF. The CDR3 region has the DNA TGTGCCAGCAGTTTATGGCGGGAGGTTCGAGATACGCAGTATTTT.

This clonotype was detected ten times or more. The rearrangement joins TRBV27 to TRBJ2-3; unclear D gene. Between the trimmed V and J ends, which lost 3 bases and 1 base, there was a span of 8 bases. CDR3 size: 14 residues. CDR1 is MNHEY, CDR2 SMNVEV, per germline (reference sequence). The CDR3 nucleotides are TGTGCCAGCAGTTTGTTCCGCCGCACAGATACGCAGTATTTT. Its protein is CASSLFRRTDTQYF.

This clonotype occurred many times. This chain joins TRBV7-2 and TRBJ1-4, with D perhaps matching TRBD1 (5 bases). Trimming removed 1 base at V and 3 bases at J, with 9 bases between. CDR3 size: 15 residues. CDR1 is SGHTA, CDR2 FQGNSA, per germline. This chain's CDR3 is CASSLGGTSNEKLFF. DNA for the CDR3: TGTGCCAGCAGCTTAGGTGGGACGTCTAATGAAAAACTGTTTTTT. Drawing the rest from reference TRBV7-2 and TRBJ1-4, the complete variable domain is GAGVSQSPSNKVTEKGKDVELRCDPISGHTALYWYRQSLGQGLEFLIYFQGNSAPDKSGLPSDRFSAERTGGSVSTLTIQRTQQEDSAVYLCASSLGGTSNEKLFFGSGTQLSVL.

This clonotype was counted only a few times. CDR3 sequence (DNA): TGTGCCAGCATCCTGGGGGCCCTTAATTCACCCCTCCACTTT. Translation: CASILGALNSPLHF. The V and J genes are TRBV6-1 and TRBJ1-6, with a weak D call TRBD1 (6 bases). V lost 7 bases, J lost 6 bases, and 13 bases lay in between. The CDR3 is 14 residues long. From germline, CDR1 is MNHNS and CDR2 SASEGT.

This clonotype was observed at least ten times. This chain's CDR3 is CASSLMDSQSSPLHF. In DNA, the CDR3 is TGTGCCAGCAGCTTAATGGACAGTCAGAGTTCACCCCTCCACTTT. V usage is TRBV7-9 and J usage is TRBJ1-6, with a weak D call TRBD1 (6 bases). The germline gives CDR1 SEHNR, CDR2 FQNEAQ (reference sequence). The CDR3 length is 15 residues. Trimming removed 2 bases at V and 9 bases at J, with 14 bases between.

The chain recombines TRBV6-6 with TRBJ2-6; the D is unclear. The V end was cut by 1 base, the J end by 5 bases, with 6 bases between. The CDR3 runs to 14 residues. CDR1 is MNHNY and CDR2 is SVGAGI in the germline V gene (reference sequence). The CDR3 is CASSYLGRANVLTF. The CDR3 DNA reads as TGTGCCAGCAGTTACTTGGGGAGGGCCAACGTCCTGACTTTC.

The J gene is TRBJ2-3, the V gene TRBV6-6; D call uncertain. V was pared by 0 bases and J by 3 bases, with 10 bases between. Germline CDR1 reads MNHNY; CDR2 reads SVGAGI (reference sequence). The CDR3 has 15 amino acids. The CDR3 sequence is CASSYSAPRTDTQYF. The CDR3 DNA sequence: TGTGCCAGCAGTTACTCGGCTCCTAGAACAGATACGCAGTATTTT.